The rows below give T cell receptor beta chains drawn from one sample of a study of blood T cell repertoires in COVID-19. The table came from immunoSEQ multiplex PCR; TCRdb's copy has only in-frame clones and leaves some out. The sample has roughly 60,000 clones, approximately 82% seen once. Sequenced sample: peripheral blood. The receptor source for this set is an elderly woman with acute or convalescent COVID-19. Both conserved end residues are part of each CDR3. The D gene is left open where the match is weak. The listing skips clone size in some rows; elsewhere it reads once, few, many or a size class.

V gene	D gene	J gene	CDR3 length	clone size	CDR3 protein	CDR3 DNA
TRBV18	NA	TRBJ1-2	15	NA	CASSHERALGYGYTF	TGTGCCAGCTCACACGAGCGGGCGCTCGGCTATGGCTACACCTTC
TRBV3-1/TRBV3-2	TRBD1	TRBJ2-5	16	NA	CASSQAGQGAGETQYF	TGTGCCAGCAGCCAGGCCGGACAGGGCGCGGGGGAGACCCAGTACTTC
TRBV5-5	NA	TRBJ2-3	13	NA	CATSRGPEDTQYF	TGTGCCACTTCACGAGGGCCGGAAGATACGCAGTATTTT
TRBV27	TRBD1	TRBJ2-3	18	NA	CASSLSTPGGTSTDTQYF	TGTGCCAGCAGTTTATCGACGCCAGGGGGTACAAGCACAGATACGCAGTATTTT
TRBV15	NA	TRBJ1-1	14	NA	CATSREREPWGAFF	TGTGCCACCAGCAGAGAGAGGGAACCCTGGGGAGCTTTCTTT
TRBV7-9	NA	TRBJ2-7	14	NA	CASSSSGLGYEQYF	TGTGCCAGCAGCTCCTCAGGGCTGGGATACGAGCAGTACTTC
TRBV9	NA	TRBJ2-1	16	NA	CASSEANEAGHNEQFF	TGTGCCAGCAGCGAGGCCAATGAGGCGGGACACAATGAGCAGTTCTTC
TRBV28	NA	TRBJ2-5	14	NA	CASSFATLRETQYF	TGTGCCAGCAGTTTTGCCACCTTGAGAGAGACCCAGTACTTC
TRBV10-3	NA	TRBJ2-1	14	NA	CAISDGGSYNEQFF	TGTGCCATCAGTGACGGCGGCTCCTACAATGAGCAGTTCTTC
TRBV28	NA	TRBJ1-3	15	NA	CASSFNIRTGNTIYF	TGTGCCAGCAGTTTTAACATTCGAACTGGAAACACCATATATTTT
TRBV19	TRBD1	TRBJ1-1	11	NA	CASRDRYEAFF	TGTGCCAGTAGGGACAGGTATGAAGCTTTCTTT
TRBV5-1	NA	TRBJ1-1	12	NA	CASHGGLTEAFF	TGCGCCAGCCACGGGGGGCTCACTGAAGCTTTCTTT
TRBV7-2	NA	TRBJ1-2	15	few	CASSLAETGHYGYTF	TGTGCCAGCAGCTTAGCCGAAACAGGGCACTATGGCTACACCTTC
TRBV7-2	NA	TRBJ1-2	15	NA	CASSSESTGSYGYTF	TGTGCCAGCAGCTCCGAATCCACAGGGTCCTATGGCTACACCTTC
TRBV11-2	NA	TRBJ1-1	14	once	CASSEQGVNTEAFF	TGTGCCAGCAGCGAACAGGGAGTGAACACTGAAGCTTTCTTT
TRBV12-3/TRBV12-4	NA	TRBJ1-2	12	NA	CASSTTNYGYTF	TGTGCCAGCAGTACTACAAACTATGGCTACACCTTC
TRBV3-1/TRBV3-2	TRBD2	TRBJ2-3	15	few	CASSRSGAGTDTQYF	TGTGCCAGCAGCCGAAGCGGGGCGGGCACAGATACGCAGTATTTT
TRBV28	TRBD2	TRBJ2-3	17	NA	CASSSPSGLAGTDTQYF	TGTGCCAGCAGTTCCCCCAGCGGACTAGCTGGGACAGATACGCAGTATTTT
TRBV6-1	TRBD1	TRBJ1-4	16	few	CASSERWGQSNEKLFF	TGTGCCAGCAGTGAACGATGGGGACAGAGTAATGAAAAACTGTTTTTT
TRBV7-2	NA	TRBJ2-3	15	NA	CASINRVQETDTQYF	TGTGCCAGCATAAACAGGGTACAAGAAACAGATACGCAGTATTTT
TRBV29-1	TRBD1	TRBJ2-3	13	NA	CSLEQGSTDTQYF	TGCAGCCTTGAACAGGGGAGCACAGATACGCAGTATTTT
TRBV5-1	NA	TRBJ1-1	16	NA	CASSLFGGGDNTEAFF	TGCGCCAGCAGCTTGTTCGGCGGGGGAGATAACACTGAAGCTTTCTTT
TRBV30	NA	TRBJ1-2	11	NA	CAWSLRVGYTF	TGTGCCTGGAGCCTCAGGGTTGGCTACACCTTC
TRBV3-1/TRBV3-2	NA	TRBJ1-1	15	NA	CASSQGPGRLTEAFF	TGTGCCAGCAGCCAAGGTCCAGGGCGGTTGACTGAAGCTTTCTTT
TRBV5-1	NA	TRBJ1-1	14	NA	CASSLEGEVAEAFF	TGCGCCAGCAGCTTGGAGGGGGAAGTCGCTGAAGCTTTCTTT
TRBV10-1	NA	TRBJ2-1	15	once	CASSQGQVGGNEQFF	TGCGCCAGCAGCCAGGGACAAGTGGGTGGAAATGAGCAGTTCTTC
TRBV30	TRBD1	TRBJ1-2	13	NA	CAWSAGQNYGYTF	TGTGCCTGGAGCGCGGGACAGAACTATGGCTACACCTTC
TRBV18	TRBD1	TRBJ1-2	17	few	CASSPPGTVISNYGYTF	TGTGCCAGCTCACCACCCGGGACAGTTATTTCTAACTATGGCTACACCTTC
TRBV27	TRBD2	TRBJ2-2	17	NA	CASSFRTSGGNTGELFF	TGTGCCAGCAGTTTCCGGACTAGCGGGGGGAACACCGGGGAGCTGTTTTTT
TRBV5-1	TRBD2	TRBJ2-1	13	NA	CASRLAGASEQFF	TGCGCCAGCAGGCTAGCGGGAGCCAGTGAGCAGTTCTTC
TRBV6-2/TRBV6-3	NA	TRBJ1-1	13	once	CASSYSTGTEAFF	TGTGCCAGCAGTTACTCGACTGGTACTGAAGCTTTCTTT
TRBV5-1	NA	TRBJ2-7	15	NA	CASSNVGGSIYEQYF	TGCGCCAGCAGTAACGTTGGCGGGTCGATCTACGAGCAGTACTTC
TRBV15	NA	TRBJ2-7	16	NA	CATSREPEIGLIEQYF	TGTGCCACCAGCAGAGAGCCCGAGATTGGACTGATCGAGCAGTACTTC
TRBV28	NA	TRBJ1-5	13	once	CASRSGYNQPQHF	TGTGCCAGCAGGTCAGGTTACAATCAGCCCCAGCATTTT
TRBV10-2	TRBD2	TRBJ2-3	16	NA	CASSDFLAGGTDTQYF	TGCGCCAGCAGTGATTTTTTGGCGGGGGGCACAGATACGCAGTATTTT